The entry below describes one TCR beta chain. The sample belongs to a study of shared T cell receptors in the human thymus. Clones were sequenced by immunoSEQ multiplex PCR, and TCRdb holds only the in-frame ones, with some missing. The sample holds about 500,000 clones, 70% to 80% seen once. This CDR3 is built from 15 residues. From germline, CDR1 is SGHKS and CDR2 YYEKEE (reference sequence). The ends lost 6 bases at V and 7 bases at J; junction bases unmatched: 11. The sample also formed part of further work on human thymus T cells. In that study: Both thymic and peripheral blood repertoires showed apparently biased V and J usage.

This clonotype was sampled from a boy under two years old with a congenital heart defect. The sequenced material came from thymocytes. V and J are TRBV5-5 and TRBJ2-1, with 9 bases lining up with TRBD1. The CDR3 DNA follows: TGTGCCAGCACCAAGGACAGGGGTTTCGGGAATGAGCAGTTCTTC. Translation: CASTKDRGFGNEQFF.